The source of this T cell receptor (beta chain) is a study of blood T cell repertoires in COVID-19. Study context: Specimens from acute and convalescent COVID-19 originated in the United States, Italy and Spain. In each case, the material was cDNA or gDNA derived from T cells, B-cell-depleted T cells, or PBMCs.

As processed by the authors: Amplification of reference gene primers was used by the study to estimate nucleated cell counts. The repertoire was sequenced with immunoSEQ multiplex PCR; TCRdb's copy has only in-frame clones and lacks some. The V and J calls and clone size are taken from that table; D and trimming were inferred from the DNA. The table includes roughly 40,000 clones, around 83% detected once. The receptor was isolated from an elderly woman with active or convalescent COVID-19. Sequencing used peripheral blood.

The CDR3 DNA is TGTGCCAGCAGTTCTGGGTCGACTAGCGGGAGTCCAGATACGCAGTATTTT. Protein sequence: CASSSGSTSGSPDTQYF. J is TRBJ2-3 and V is TRBV2, with 12 bases matching TRBD2. CDR3 length: 17 residues. The ends lost 5 bases at V and 4 bases at J; junction bases unmatched: 10. CDR1 is SNHLY and CDR2 is FYNNEI in the germline V gene.